Listed below are T cell receptor beta chains from one sample, sequenced in a study of CD8 T cells in Susac syndrome. Via MiXCR, TCRdb re-called the immunoSEQ multiplex PCR reads, giving one row per CDR3 protein. The sample has about 130,000 distinct CDR3 sequences, 90% to 95% seen once. The sample consisted of CD8+ T cells from PBMCs. The source is a human donor with Susac syndrome. The CDR3 runs from the conserved cysteine through the conserved F or W. Each record gives: V gene, D gene, J gene, clone size, CDR3 DNA, CDR3 protein. A D gene is named only where the DNA matches it firmly. Where a row states a size, it is once, few, many or the class of an expanded clone; other rows omit it.

V gene: TRBV2
D gene: NA
J gene: TRBJ2-1
clone size: once
CDR3 DNA: TGTGCCAGCAGTCGGGAGCGGAAGCCGAAGTTCTTC
CDR3 protein: CASSRERKPKFF

V gene: TRBV28
D gene: TRBD2
J gene: TRBJ2-1
clone size: NA
CDR3 DNA: TGTGCCAGCAGTATGCTAGCGGAGGTCTACAATGAGCAGTTCTTC
CDR3 protein: CASSMLAEVYNEQFF

V gene: TRBV11-2
D gene: NA
J gene: TRBJ2-1
clone size: NA
CDR3 DNA: TGTGCCAGCAGCCCTCCTGAGACTCGATACAATGAGCAGTTCTTC
CDR3 protein: CASSPPETRYNEQFF

V gene: TRBV30
D gene: NA
J gene: TRBJ2-5
clone size: NA
CDR3 DNA: TGTGCCTGGAGTGTAAGCGTTGAGCTACGGGAGACCCAGTACTTC
CDR3 protein: CAWSVSVELRETQYF

V gene: TRBV19
D gene: NA
J gene: TRBJ2-5
clone size: NA
CDR3 DNA: TGTGCCAGTAGTATAGGAGGGGGCCAAGAGACCCAGTACTTC
CDR3 protein: CASSIGGGQETQYF

V gene: TRBV7-9
D gene: NA
J gene: TRBJ1-2
clone size: NA
CDR3 DNA: TGTGCCAGCAGCGCCATGGGGGGTGTGGATGGCTACACCTTC
CDR3 protein: CASSAMGGVDGYTF

V gene: TRBV12-3/TRBV12-4
D gene: NA
J gene: TRBJ2-7
clone size: NA
CDR3 DNA: TGTGCCAGCAGTTTAGGACTAATGGATTACGAGCAGTACTTC
CDR3 protein: CASSLGLMDYEQYF

V gene: TRBV14
D gene: NA
J gene: TRBJ2-7
clone size: once
CDR3 DNA: TGTGCCAGCAGCCAAGAGGTTGGCAGGTGGTACGAGCAGTACTTC
CDR3 protein: CASSQEVGRWYEQYF

V gene: TRBV6-5
D gene: TRBD1
J gene: TRBJ2-5
clone size: NA
CDR3 DNA: TGTGCCAGCAGTTATCCAGGGGGCAACCAAGAGACCCAGTACTTC
CDR3 protein: CASSYPGGNQETQYF

V gene: TRBV29-1
D gene: NA
J gene: TRBJ2-1
clone size: NA
CDR3 DNA: TGCAGCGTCTTAGTAGGGACCCCGCGCAATGAGCAGTTCTTC
CDR3 protein: CSVLVGTPRNEQFF

V gene: TRBV7-9
D gene: TRBD2
J gene: TRBJ2-3
clone size: NA
CDR3 DNA: TGTGCCAGCAGCTTCCTAGCGGGTCGGGCAGATACGCAGTATTTT
CDR3 protein: CASSFLAGRADTQYF

V gene: TRBV4-3
D gene: TRBD1
J gene: TRBJ2-7
clone size: NA
CDR3 DNA: TGCGCCAGCAGCCCTTCGGACAGGTCCGAGCAGTACTTC
CDR3 protein: CASSPSDRSEQYF

V gene: TRBV30
D gene: NA
J gene: TRBJ2-5
clone size: NA
CDR3 DNA: TGTGCCTGGAGTCGGGGGGCAGGGGGCTATAAAGAGACCCAGTACTTC
CDR3 protein: CAWSRGAGGYKETQYF

V gene: TRBV15
D gene: NA
J gene: TRBJ2-2
clone size: NA
CDR3 DNA: TGTGCCACCAGCGGCCGGGGAACGAACACCGGGGAGCTGTTTTTT
CDR3 protein: CATSGRGTNTGELFF

V gene: TRBV6-6
D gene: NA
J gene: TRBJ2-5
clone size: NA
CDR3 DNA: TGTGCCAGCATGGTCACGTCAGGCAGTCAAGAGACCCAGTACTTC
CDR3 protein: CASMVTSGSQETQYF

V gene: TRBV12-3/TRBV12-4
D gene: TRBD2
J gene: TRBJ2-1
clone size: NA
CDR3 DNA: TGTGCCAGCAGCCCACTGGGGGGAGGGCCTGAGCAGTTCTTC
CDR3 protein: CASSPLGGGPEQFF

V gene: TRBV10-3
D gene: TRBD1
J gene: TRBJ1-1
clone size: NA
CDR3 DNA: TGTGCCATCCAGGACAGGATGAACACTGAAGCTTTCTTT
CDR3 protein: CAIQDRMNTEAFF

V gene: TRBV6-6
D gene: TRBD1
J gene: TRBJ2-5
clone size: NA
CDR3 DNA: TGTGCCAGCAGTTACTCGTACCAGGGGGAAGAGACCCAGTACTTC
CDR3 protein: CASSYSYQGEETQYF

V gene: TRBV29-1
D gene: NA
J gene: TRBJ1-2
clone size: NA
CDR3 DNA: TGCAGCGCGTCTTGGGACGGAAACTATGGCTACACCTTC
CDR3 protein: CSASWDGNYGYTF

V gene: TRBV9
D gene: NA
J gene: TRBJ2-7
clone size: NA
CDR3 DNA: TGTGCCAGCAGCCCAACTTCCACGAACTACGAGCAGTACTTC
CDR3 protein: CASSPTSTNYEQYF

V gene: TRBV13
D gene: NA
J gene: TRBJ2-7
clone size: NA
CDR3 DNA: TGTGCCAGCAGCTTAACCCCCTACGAGCAGTACTTC
CDR3 protein: CASSLTPYEQYF

V gene: TRBV7-9
D gene: TRBD1
J gene: TRBJ2-1
clone size: NA
CDR3 DNA: TGTGCCAGCAGCTCGGACAGGGATTCCTACAATGAGCAGTTCTTC
CDR3 protein: CASSSDRDSYNEQFF

V gene: TRBV6-5
D gene: TRBD1
J gene: TRBJ2-7
clone size: NA
CDR3 DNA: TGTGCCAGCAGTTACTCGATGGGACAGGCCGTCTACGAGCAGTACTTC
CDR3 protein: CASSYSMGQAVYEQYF

V gene: TRBV4-1
D gene: NA
J gene: TRBJ2-7
clone size: NA
CDR3 DNA: TGCGCCAGCAGCCGAGCCGGGACATACCCCTACGAGCAGTACTTC
CDR3 protein: CASSRAGTYPYEQYF

V gene: TRBV28
D gene: NA
J gene: TRBJ2-7
clone size: NA
CDR3 DNA: TGTGCCAGCAGTAACGTGGGCACCACCTACGAGCAGTACTTC
CDR3 protein: CASSNVGTTYEQYF

V gene: TRBV19
D gene: NA
J gene: TRBJ1-1
clone size: NA
CDR3 DNA: TGTGCCAGTAGACAGGGCTCGGCGACTGAAGCTTTCTTT
CDR3 protein: CASRQGSATEAFF

V gene: TRBV6-6
D gene: NA
J gene: TRBJ1-6
clone size: NA
CDR3 DNA: TGTGCCAGCAGTTACAGCAGGTTTAGCTATAATTCACCCCTCCACTTT
CDR3 protein: CASSYSRFSYNSPLHF

V gene: TRBV27
D gene: TRBD2
J gene: TRBJ2-1
clone size: NA
CDR3 DNA: TGTGCCAGCAGTCCCGGGACTAGCGGGAGTAATGAGCAGTTCTTC
CDR3 protein: CASSPGTSGSNEQFF

V gene: TRBV25-1
D gene: TRBD2
J gene: TRBJ2-1
clone size: NA
CDR3 DNA: TGTGCCAGCAGTGATCAGGACCTTAGCGGGGGTTACAATGAGCAGTTCTTC
CDR3 protein: CASSDQDLSGGYNEQFF

V gene: TRBV11-1
D gene: NA
J gene: TRBJ1-1
clone size: NA
CDR3 DNA: TGTGCCAGCCTTGCGGGGAACACTGAAGCTTTCTTT
CDR3 protein: CASLAGNTEAFF

V gene: TRBV29-1
D gene: NA
J gene: TRBJ2-2
clone size: NA
CDR3 DNA: TGCAGCGCCCGAAAGGAGAACACCGGGGAGCTGTTTTTT
CDR3 protein: CSARKENTGELFF